The 14 T cell receptor beta chains listed next were all sequenced from one sample in a study of cytomegalovirus exposure and HLA in healthy donors. The study ran its PCR with 60 Vbeta and 13 Jbeta primers. Measured with immunoSEQ multiplex PCR; TCRdb has only the in-frame clones, and not every one. The sample yields over 45,000 clones, around 83% seen once. The sample taken for sequencing was PBMCs. Every receptor here comes from a man aged 25 to 45 in good health and CMV-seronegative.

V and J are TRBV4-1 and TRBJ2-5, with 7 bases lining up with TRBD2. Germline values: CDR1 MGHRA, CDR2 YSYEKL. With V trimmed by 4 bases and J by 11 bases, 13 bases remained unmatched. This CDR3 contains 14 residues. CDR3 region: CASSPGRGLGEQYF. In DNA, the CDR3 is TGCGCCAGCAGCCCAGGGAGGGGTTTGGGGGAGCAGTACTTC.

This clone has just a few counts. V usage is TRBV5-6 and J usage is TRBJ1-6; no clear D. CDR1 and CDR2 (germline): SGHDT, YYEEEE. The CDR3 extends over 15 amino acids. V was cut by 6 bases and J by 5 bases, with 15 bases left in between. CDR3 DNA: TGTGCCAGCATCTCCGCGACACTGGATAATTCACCCCTCCACTTT. Its protein product is CASISATLDNSPLHF.

Notes on this clone: The junction and the germline gene differ at one end; a read error may be behind it. The chain employs TRBV10-3 and TRBJ2-1; perhaps TRBD2 as D (7 bases). Looked up from germline, CDR1 is ENHRY and CDR2 is SYGVKD. The CDR3 runs 14 residues. The CDR3 reads CAVRRGGARNEQFF. The CDR3 DNA is TGTGCCGTCAGGAGGGGGGGGGCCCGGAATGAGCAGTTCTTC.

This chain uses TRBV23-1 with TRBJ1-2; 8 bases fit TRBD1. TRBV23-1 is flagged as an ORF with uncertain function. Trimming took 3 bases from V and 8 from J; bases not matched to a gene: 8. The CDR3 loop spans 14 amino acids. CDR3 region: CASSQDRVGWGYTF. CDR3 nucleotide sequence: TGCGCCAGCAGTCAGGACAGGGTGGGTTGGGGCTACACCTTC.

This CDR3 reads CASSPRGVANQETQYF. The CDR3 region has the DNA TGTGCCAGCAGCCCCCGGGGGGTGGCCAACCAAGAGACCCAGTACTTC. The gene calls are TRBV7-9 and TRBJ2-5; 7 positions match TRBD2. Germline V gene data show CDR1 as SEHNR and CDR2 as FQNEAQ (reference sequence). The CDR3 is made up of 16 amino acids. V lost 5 bases and J lost 0; bases outside the gene matches: 9.

The chain combines TRBV18 with TRBJ1-1; 7 bases fit TRBD1. J lost 0 bases, V lost 0 bases, and 4 bases had no gene match. The CDR3 sequence is 16 residues long. Per the germline V gene, CDR1 is KGHSH and CDR2 is LQKENI. In nucleotides, the CDR3 is TGTGCCAGCTCACCACCCCAGGGACAGTTGAACACTGAAGCTTTCTTT. Its protein is CASSPPQGQLNTEAFF.

V usage is TRBV5-4 and J usage is TRBJ2-3, with TRBD2 matching 11 bases. Germline V gene data show CDR1 as SGHNT and CDR2 as YYREEE (reference sequence). V trimming: 0 bases; J trimming: 2 bases; junction bases outside the gene matches: 14. The length of the CDR3 is 20 residues. CDR3 loop: CASSLGVELAGGGATDTQYF. The CDR3, as DNA: TGTGCCAGCAGCTTGGGGGTTGAGCTAGCGGGGGGAGGTGCCACAGATACGCAGTATTTT.

This clone was seen only once. The chain is built from TRBV7-2 and TRBJ2-6, with D perhaps matching TRBD2 (7 bases). This CDR3 has 18 amino acids. The germline V gene has CDR1 SGHTA and CDR2 FQGNSA. V was cut by 8 bases and J by 1 base, with 21 bases left in between. The CDR3 is CASPPTGGGTSGANVLTF. Written as DNA, the CDR3 is TGTGCCAGCCCCCCGACGGGGGGCGGCACTTCTGGGGCCAACGTCCTGACTTTC.

This chain joins TRBV19 and TRBJ2-7, with 13 positions matching TRBD2. The CDR3 totals 16 residues. Germline V CDR1 and CDR2: LNHDA, SQIVND (reference sequence). V dropped 5 bases and J dropped 3; count of bases not matched to a gene: 7. This chain's CDR3 is CASSSARTSGGYEQYF. CDR3 sequence (DNA): TGTGCCAGTAGTTCGGCGAGGACTAGCGGGGGCTACGAGCAGTACTTC.

The chain has TRBV27 and TRBJ2-1, with a possible D match to TRBD1 (5 bases). CDR3 length: 16 residues. Germline V gene sequence: CDR1 MNHEY, CDR2 SMNVEV (reference sequence). Trimming removed 3 bases from V and 0 bases from J, with 12 bases in between. CDR3 bases: TGTGCCAGCAGTTTGGCAGCAGGGAACTCCTACAATGAGCAGTTCTTC. This codes for CASSLAAGNSYNEQFF.

The chain joins TRBV27 to TRBJ2-2, with a weak D call TRBD1 (6 bases). Germline CDR1 is MNHEY and CDR2 is SMNVEV (reference sequence). The CDR3 runs to 13 residues. V gave up 5 bases and J gave up 6 bases, with 10 bases separating them. The CDR3 reads CASSPRGAGELFF. CDR3 DNA sequence: TGTGCCAGCAGTCCCAGGGGTGCCGGGGAGCTGTTTTTT.

J is TRBJ1-1 and V is TRBV27, with D hard to call. Trimming left V 2 bases short and J 0 bases short, with 4 bases between. The CDR3 length is 13 residues. Germline V gene sequence: CDR1 MNHEY, CDR2 SMNVEV (reference sequence). This chain's CDR3 is CASSLQMNTEAFF. The CDR3 nucleotides read TGTGCCAGCAGTTTACAAATGAACACTGAAGCTTTCTTT.

This chain uses TRBV13 with TRBJ1-2; tentative D call: TRBD1 (5 bases). CDR1 and CDR2 (germline): PRHDT, FYEKMQ (reference sequence). There are 13 residues in the CDR3. Between the trimmed V and J ends, which lost 5 bases and 8 bases, there was a span of 15 bases. The CDR3 protein is CASSPPRVEGYTF. CDR3 DNA: TGTGCCAGCAGCCCACCCAGGGTGGAGGGCTACACCTTC.

The V call is TRBV5-4, the J call TRBJ2-1, with 10 bases identical to TRBD2. This CDR3 comprises 17 residues. Germline values: CDR1 SGHNT, CDR2 YYREEE (reference sequence). Trimming removed 4 bases from V and 3 bases from J; junction bases left unmatched: 10. CDR3 loop: CASSLQRTSGNYNEQFF. CDR3 bases: TGTGCCAGCAGCCTACAGAGGACTAGCGGAAACTACAATGAGCAGTTCTTC.